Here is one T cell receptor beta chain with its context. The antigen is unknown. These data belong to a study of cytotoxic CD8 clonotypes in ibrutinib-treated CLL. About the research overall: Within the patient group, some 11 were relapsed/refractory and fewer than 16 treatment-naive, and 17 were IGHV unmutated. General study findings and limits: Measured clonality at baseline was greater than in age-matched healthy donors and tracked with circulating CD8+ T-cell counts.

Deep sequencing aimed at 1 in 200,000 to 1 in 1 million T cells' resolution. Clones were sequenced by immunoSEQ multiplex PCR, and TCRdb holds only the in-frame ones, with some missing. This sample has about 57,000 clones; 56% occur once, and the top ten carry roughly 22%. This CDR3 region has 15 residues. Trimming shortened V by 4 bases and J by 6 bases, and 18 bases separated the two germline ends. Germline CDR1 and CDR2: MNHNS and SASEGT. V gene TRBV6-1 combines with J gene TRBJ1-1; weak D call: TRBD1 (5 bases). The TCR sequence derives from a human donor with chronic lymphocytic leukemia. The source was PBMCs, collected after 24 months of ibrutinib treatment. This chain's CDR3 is CASSVVSTDSAEAFF. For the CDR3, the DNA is TGTGCCAGCAGTGTAGTGTCGACAGACTCGGCTGAAGCTTTCTTT.